The text below deals with one TCR beta chain. CDR3 length: 15 amino acids. V shed 10 bases and J shed 4 bases, with 22 bases lying between them. Germline-derived CDR1 and CDR2 are SEHNR and FQNEAQ (reference sequence). Method: immunoSEQ multiplex PCR; TCRdb's copy keeps in-frame clones and lacks some. The table lists about 73,000 clones, around nine tenths of them singletons, with less than 2.5% in the top ten. The sample belongs to a study of T cell changes during pregnancy in multiple sclerosis. This TCR was sampled from a female donor in good health, enrolled as a control in a pregnancy study. This chain links TRBV7-9 with TRBJ2-5, with D possibly TRBD2 on 6 matching bases. The sample here was peripheral blood, taken in the second trimester of pregnancy. The CDR3 is CAITVTGSGLETQYF. CDR3 DNA: TGTGCCATAACCGTTACCGGTAGCGGCCTAGAGACCCAGTACTTC.